Below are 14 T cell receptor beta chains sequenced from a single sample in a study of cytomegalovirus exposure and HLA in healthy donors. PCR was performed using 60 Vbeta and 13 Jbeta primers. Profiled with immunoSEQ multiplex PCR; TCRdb holds only in-frame clones, not every one. The data show around 190,000 clones, around 73% seen once. The specimen was PBMCs. The receptors here all came from a woman between 25 and 40 years old in good health and CMV-seronegative.

The rearrangement uses TRBV2 and TRBJ2-3, with 13 bases fitting TRBD2. CDR3 length: 15 amino acids. Per the germline V gene, CDR1 is SNHLY and CDR2 is FYNNEI. Trimming at V came to 5 bases and at J to 6 bases, leaving 5 bases not matched to a gene. The CDR3 DNA reads TGTGCCAGCAGTCGGACTAGCGGGGGACATGATACGCAGTATTTT. Translated: CASSRTSGGHDTQYF.

This clone appeared once. This chain links TRBV2 with TRBJ1-1; weak D call: TRBD1 (5 bases). From germline, CDR1 is SNHLY and CDR2 FYNNEI. V was clipped by 6 bases and J by 1 base, with 12 bases between them. The CDR3 spans 14 residues. The CDR3 region is CASRVWGGNTEAFF. DNA of the CDR3: TGTGCCAGCAGAGTATGGGGGGGGAACACTGAAGCTTTCTTT.

V is TRBV6-5 and J is TRBJ2-5; TRBD1 matches at 8 bases. The V gene end was trimmed by 5 bases and the J gene end by 5 bases; junction bases not matched to a gene: 7. This CDR3 has 14 residues. CDR1 is MNHEY and CDR2 is SVGAGI in the germline V gene. For the CDR3, the DNA is TGTGCCAGCAGTGAAAGCAGGGGGCGTGAGACCCAGTACTTC. It translates to CASSESRGRETQYF.

J is TRBJ2-5 and V is TRBV28; D is possibly TRBD1 (5 bases). This CDR3 contains 15 residues. V lost 5 bases to trimming and J lost 5 bases, with 18 bases between them. Germline-derived CDR1 and CDR2 are MDHEN and SYDVKM. As DNA, the CDR3 is TGTGCCAGCAGTCAAACCCGACAGTTATGGGAGACCCAGTACTTC. It yields the protein CASSQTRQLWETQYF.

This chain connects TRBV5-6 to TRBJ2-5, with TRBD2 as a possible D gene (5 bases). There are 12 residues in the CDR3. V was trimmed by 1 base and J by 7 bases, leaving 8 bases between them. Germline CDR1 SGHDT, CDR2 YYEEEE. The CDR3 DNA is TGTGCCAGCAGCTTGAATCGGGGGACCCAGTACTTC. It translates to CASSLNRGTQYF.

The V and J genes are TRBV6-5 and TRBJ2-3; tentative D call: TRBD2 (6 bases). This CDR3 contains 15 residues. Trimming removed 5 bases at V and 2 bases at J, with 14 bases between. Germline CDR1 reads MNHEY; CDR2 reads SVGAGI. The chain's CDR3 is CASSRTRGTTDTQYF. CDR3 in DNA: TGTGCCAGCAGTCGAACCCGGGGGACCACAGATACGCAGTATTTT.

This CDR3 reads CASSLGQNQETQYF. CDR3 nucleotides: TGCGCCAGCAGCCTAGGACAGAACCAAGAGACCCAGTACTTC. This chain joins TRBV4-1 and TRBJ2-5; TRBD1 is a possible D gene (6 bases). V was pared by 4 bases and J by 0 bases, with 9 bases between. The CDR3 has 14 amino acids. CDR1 is MGHRA and CDR2 is YSYEKL in the germline V gene.

This clone showed up just once. In DNA, the CDR3 is TGTGCCAGCAGCCCCGGGCCGGGGGACACAGATACGCAGTATTTT. Amino acid sequence: CASSPGPGDTDTQYF. The chain is built from TRBV5-4 and TRBJ2-3; a possible D gene is TRBD2 (6 bases). There are 15 residues in the CDR3. Per germline, CDR1 SGHNT and CDR2 YYREEE (reference sequence). Trimming left V 4 bases short and J 2 bases short, with 14 bases between.

V usage is TRBV5-4 and J usage is TRBJ2-1; TRBD1 aligns across 7 bases. The CDR3 runs 16 residues. Germline V gene data show CDR1 as SGHNT and CDR2 as YYREEE (reference sequence). V was clipped by 5 bases and J by 0 bases; unmatched bases: 8. CDR3 DNA sequence: TGTGCCAGCAGACAAACGGGACAGAGCTCCTACAATGAGCAGTTCTTC. Translating it yields CASRQTGQSSYNEQFF. Together with reference TRBV5-4 and TRBJ2-1, the CDR3 gives the full variable domain: ETGVTQSPTHLIKTRGQQVTLRCSSQSGHNTVSWYQQALGQGPQFIFQYYREEENGRGNFPPRFSGLQFPNYSSELNVNALELDDSALYLCASRQTGQSSYNEQFFGPGTRLTVL.

J is TRBJ1-2 and V is TRBV7-9; D might be TRBD1 (6 bases). V was shortened by 3 bases and J by 4 bases, with 12 bases between the two germline ends. Germline V gene lookup returns CDR1 SEHNR and CDR2 FQNEAQ (reference sequence). The CDR3 covers 14 residues. CDR3 loop: CASSFTGIAYGYTF. CDR3 sequence (DNA): TGTGCCAGCAGCTTTACAGGGATCGCCTATGGCTACACCTTC.

In its sample, this clone was seen a few times. The CDR3 bases are TGTGCCAGCAGCTTAGTGGACAAGAACACTGAAGCTTTCTTT. This encodes CASSLVDKNTEAFF. The rearrangement links TRBV7-2 to TRBJ1-1; a weak D match, TRBD1 (5 bases). V was cut by 1 base and J by 1 base, with 7 bases left in between. There are 14 residues in the CDR3. Germline V lookup: CDR1 SGHTA, CDR2 FQGNSA.

The V and J genes are TRBV5-4 and TRBJ2-5, with D tentatively TRBD2 (6 bases). This CDR3 has 14 amino acids. V was clipped by 4 bases and J by 2 bases, with 12 bases between them. Germline values: CDR1 SGHNT, CDR2 YYREEE (reference sequence). CDR3 nucleotide sequence: TGTGCCAGCAGCCTGGACTATGGACAAGAGACCCAGTACTTC. Translating it yields CASSLDYGQETQYF.

The chain recombines TRBV9 with TRBJ2-5; TRBD2 matches at 10 bases. Germline V CDR1 and CDR2: SGDLS, YYNGEE. CDR3 length: 17 residues. The V gene end was trimmed by 0 bases and the J gene end by 3 bases; junction bases not matched to a gene: 8. CDR3: CASSVGLAGVRKETQYF. The CDR3 DNA reads as TGTGCCAGCAGCGTAGGGCTAGCGGGAGTAAGGAAAGAGACCCAGTACTTC.

CDR3 sequence (DNA): TGCGCCAGCAGCCTGAGGGCTCGGACTAGCGGGGCCTGGAATGAGCAGTTCTTC. This codes for CASSLRARTSGAWNEQFF. The genes are TRBV4-3 and TRBJ2-1, with 12 bases identical to TRBD2. CDR3 length equals 18 residues. The V and J ends lost 4 bases and 7 bases, in that order; junction bases with no gene match: 14. Per the germline V gene, CDR1 is LGHNA and CDR2 is YSLEER.